A single sample is the source of the 23 T cell receptor beta chains below, sequenced in a study of blood T cell repertoires in COVID-19. Repertoires were generated with immunoSEQ multiplex PCR, while TCRdb's copy carries only in-frame clones and drops some. Of roughly 500,000 clones in the sample, 88% were seen once. Sequencing used PBMCs or T cells enriched from blood (not recorded which). These receptors were taken from a woman aged 55-69 years who had recovered from COVID-19.

The V and J genes are TRBV9 and TRBJ2-1, with D uncertain. Per germline, CDR1 SGDLS and CDR2 YYNGEE. V was clipped by 0 bases and J by 0 bases, with 7 bases between them. The CDR3 spans 15 residues. CDR3 in DNA: TGTGCCAGCAGCGTAGGCACGAGCTCCTACAATGAGCAGTTCTTC. Amino acid sequence: CASSVGTSSYNEQFF.

Remarks on this clone: The same CDR3 is also encoded by other DNA sequences in this sample. This rearrangement joins TRBV3-1 (or the pseudogene TRBV3-2) to TRBJ1-1; a possible D gene is TRBD1 (5 bases). V was clipped by 1 base and J by 4 bases, with 7 bases between them. The germline V gene has CDR1 LGHDT and CDR2 YNNKEL (reference sequence). The CDR3 contains 13 residues. The CDR3 protein is CASSQGGGTEAFF. CDR3 bases: TGTGCCAGCAGCCAAGGGGGGGGCACTGAAGCTTTCTTT.

The rearrangement links TRBV14 to TRBJ1-5, with D perhaps TRBD1 (6 bases). Germline V gene sequence: CDR1 SGHDN, CDR2 FVKESK. The ends were cut back, 0 bases at V and 7 bases at J, with 10 bases in the middle. The CDR3 has 14 amino acids. CDR3 in amino acids: CASSQERGWQPQHF. The CDR3 DNA reads as TGTGCCAGCAGCCAAGAAAGGGGGTGGCAGCCCCAGCATTTT.

This chain joins TRBV3-1 (or the pseudogene TRBV3-2) and TRBJ1-1; 7 bases agree with TRBD1. CDR1 is LGHDT, CDR2 YNNKEL, per germline (reference sequence). With 4 bases clipped from V and 6 bases from J, the junction kept 2 bases outside the gene matches. The CDR3 loop spans 12 amino acids. The CDR3 bases are TGTGCCAGCAGCCCCACAGGGGCTGAAGCTTTCTTT. It specifies CASSPTGAEAFF.

V and J are TRBV9 and TRBJ2-2; TRBD1 is a possible D gene (5 bases). The CDR3 has 15 amino acids. V was clipped by 0 bases and J by 6 bases, with 12 bases between them. The germline gives CDR1 SGDLS, CDR2 YYNGEE. Here the CDR3 DNA reads TGTGCCAGCAGCGTAGTTGCAGGGTCTCCCGGGGAGCTGTTTTTT. It encodes CASSVVAGSPGELFF.

V usage is TRBV23-1 and J usage is TRBJ2-5; D gene uncertain. Being an ORF, TRBV23-1 has a function that is uncertain. Trimming cost V 11 bases and J 1 base, with 11 bases left between them. There are 12 residues in the CDR3. The CDR3 coding sequence is TGCGCCGGAAAGGAGATCCAAGAGACCCAGTACTTC. Translation: CAGKEIQETQYF.

The chain links TRBV27 to TRBJ1-2; D perhaps matches TRBD1 (6 bases). V was pared by 2 bases and J by 5 bases, with 15 bases between. The V gene's germline CDR1 is MNHEY and CDR2 SMNVEV (reference sequence). The CDR3 has 15 residues. The CDR3 sequence: CASSLGAGVEYGYTF. In DNA, the CDR3 is TGTGCCAGCAGTTTAGGGGCAGGGGTTGAATATGGCTACACCTTC.

For the CDR3, the DNA is TGCGCCAGCAGCTTGGGCCAGGTCTACCAAGAGACCCAGTACTTC. Translating it yields CASSLGQVYQETQYF. V and J are TRBV5-1 and TRBJ2-5, with D uncertain. Trimming pared 0 bases from V and 0 bases from J, leaving 9 bases between. The CDR3 loop spans 15 amino acids. Germline CDR1 and CDR2: SGHRS and YFSETQ. Based on the CDR3 plus reference TRBV5-1 and TRBJ2-5, the full variable domain is KAGVTQTPRYLIKTRGQQVTLSCSPISGHRSVSWYQQTPGQGLQFLFEYFSETQRNKGNFPGRFSGRQFSNSRSEMNVSTLELGDSALYLCASSLGQVYQETQYFGPGTRLLVL.

The rearrangement uses TRBV14 and TRBJ1-6; D not resolved. The CDR3 runs to 15 residues. Per germline, CDR1 SGHDN and CDR2 FVKESK. V was cut by 1 base and J by 5 bases, with 9 bases left in between. The CDR3 DNA reads TGTGCCAGCAGCCAAGGCCGACTAAATAATTCACCCCTCCACTTT. This sequence encodes CASSQGRLNNSPLHF.

This clone was detected only a few times. V gene TRBV18 combines with J gene TRBJ1-5, with a possible D match to TRBD1 (6 bases). CDR3 length equals 14 residues. Germline lookup yields CDR1 KGHSH and CDR2 LQKENI. V lost 6 bases and J 0 bases, leaving 9 bases between the germline ends. The CDR3 protein is CASSDRDSNQPQHF. The CDR3 DNA follows: TGTGCCAGCTCGGACAGAGATAGCAATCAGCCCCAGCATTTT.

The genes are TRBV5-5 and TRBJ2-7, with D unresolved. This CDR3 is 15 amino acids long. The ends were cut back, 0 bases at V and 3 bases at J, with 13 bases in the middle. Per germline, CDR1 SGHKS and CDR2 YYEKEE (reference sequence). The CDR3 DNA follows: TGTGCCAGCAGCTTGGTGGCCGGTGGAGACTACGAGCAGTACTTC. Translating it yields CASSLVAGGDYEQYF.

The chain is built from TRBV5-1 and TRBJ2-2, with a possible D match to TRBD1 (6 bases). Germline CDR1 is SGHRS and CDR2 is YFSETQ. The CDR3 has 16 amino acids. Trimming shortened V by 4 bases and J by 6 bases, and 19 bases separated the two germline ends. The CDR3 bases are TGCGCCAGCAGCCCCCGTGAGGGGGTCAGGGCCGGGGAGCTGTTTTTT. Amino acid sequence: CASSPREGVRAGELFF.

The rearrangement uses TRBV3-1 (or the pseudogene TRBV3-2) and TRBJ1-1, with D perhaps matching TRBD1 (6 bases). The V and J ends lost 3 bases and 1 base respectively, with 18 bases between them. CDR3 length: 17 residues. CDR1 is LGHDT and CDR2 is YNNKEL in the germline V gene (reference sequence). The CDR3 DNA reads TGTGCCAGCAGCCAGATTCCTACAGGGCATAGGAACACTGAAGCTTTCTTT. Its translation: CASSQIPTGHRNTEAFF.

V and J are TRBV5-6 and TRBJ1-2; 8 bases are a match to TRBD1. V lost 2 bases, J lost 5 bases, and 5 bases stayed unmatched. Germline lookup yields CDR1 SGHDT and CDR2 YYEEEE. This CDR3 region has 14 residues. CDR3 protein: CASSFGQGAYGYTF. The CDR3 nucleotides read TGTGCCAGCAGCTTCGGTCAGGGGGCTTATGGCTACACCTTC.

This chain uses TRBV5-6 with TRBJ2-3; D is uncertain. This CDR3 spans 13 amino acids. Germline V gives CDR1 SGHDT, CDR2 YYEEEE. The V gene lost 4 bases and the J gene lost 2 bases, with 8 bases spanning the gap. The CDR3 region has the DNA TGTGCCAGCAGCCGGTCGGTCACAGATACGCAGTATTTT. Protein product: CASSRSVTDTQYF. Filled out from reference TRBV5-6 and TRBJ2-3, the complete variable domain reads DAGVTQSPTHLIKTRGQQVTLRCSPKSGHDTVSWYQQALGQGPQFIFQYYEEEERQRGNFPDRFSGHQFPNYSSELNVNALLLGDSALYLCASSRSVTDTQYFGPGTRLTVL.

The V call is TRBV21-1, the J call TRBJ2-1; TRBD2 reflects the table's D call only, with no check against the DNA. TRBV21-1 is a documented pseudogene. This CDR3 has 20 residues. The CDR3: CASSKDEVAGGFSSYNEQFF. DNA of the CDR3: TGTGCCAGCAGCAAAGATGAGGTAGCGGGGGGCTTTAGCTCCTACAATGAGCAGTTCTTC.

This chain uses TRBV6-6 with TRBJ2-7; 7 bases agree with TRBD1. Trimming removed 2 bases from V and 5 bases from J; junction bases left unmatched: 6. The germline gives CDR1 MNHNY, CDR2 SVGAGI (reference sequence). The CDR3 runs 14 residues. The CDR3 nucleotides read TGTGCCAGCAGTTACCCCGGGACAGCTAACGAGCAGTACTTC. Protein product: CASSYPGTANEQYF.

This chain joins TRBV19 and TRBJ2-5; D gene uncertain. Germline-derived CDR1 and CDR2 are LNHDA and SQIVND (reference sequence). V gave up 5 bases and J gave up 4 bases, with 11 bases separating them. The CDR3 spans 13 residues. Here the CDR3 reads CASSFTERETQYF. The CDR3 DNA follows: TGTGCCAGTAGTTTCACAGAGAGAGAGACCCAGTACTTC.

This chain uses TRBV6-5 with TRBJ2-2; D is possibly TRBD1 (5 bases). V was trimmed by 4 bases and J by 4 bases, leaving 10 bases between them. The CDR3 totals 14 residues. In germline, CDR1 is MNHEY, CDR2 SVGAGI. In nucleotides, the CDR3 is TGTGCCAGCAGTTCGACAGCTGGCACCGGGGAGCTGTTTTTT. Amino acids: CASSSTAGTGELFF.

This chain connects TRBV15 to TRBJ2-2; D gene unclear. This CDR3 spans 14 amino acids. Germline assignment: CDR1 LNHNV and CDR2 YYDKDF (reference sequence). Trimming cost V 0 bases and J 6 bases, with 8 bases left between them. CDR3 region: CATSRDTGAGELFF. For the CDR3, the DNA is TGTGCCACCAGCAGAGATACCGGAGCCGGGGAGCTGTTTTTT.

The sample holds a few counts of this clone. The V and J genes are TRBV6-2 or TRBV6-3 and TRBJ1-2; weak D call: TRBD1 (5 bases). The length of the CDR3 is 13 residues. Germline V gene data show CDR1 as MNHEY and CDR2 as SVGEGT. Between the trimmed V and J ends, which lost 2 bases and 3 bases, there was a span of 7 bases. The CDR3 nucleotides are TGTGCCAGCAGTTACGGGGGGGACTATGGCTACACCTTC. The encoded protein is CASSYGGDYGYTF.

The chain has TRBV10-3 and TRBJ1-2; D uncertain. This CDR3 has 13 amino acids. Germline V lookup: CDR1 ENHRY, CDR2 SYGVKD. Trimming shortened V by 0 bases and J by 13 bases, and 15 bases separated the two germline ends. CDR3 DNA sequence: TGTGCCATCAGTGAGTCGCAACGAGCGGCCTTCACCTTC. This encodes CAISESQRAAFTF.

This sequence joins TRBV2 and TRBJ2-7, with 10 bases identical to TRBD2. The CDR3 is made up of 15 amino acids. Germline loops: CDR1 SNHLY, CDR2 FYNNEI. Unmatched junction bases numbered 12, after V lost 6 bases and J lost 7 bases. The CDR3 DNA sequence: TGTGCCAGCAGGGCTAGCGGGGGCACTTTGGGGGAGCAGTACTTC. Encoded protein: CASRASGGTLGEQYF.